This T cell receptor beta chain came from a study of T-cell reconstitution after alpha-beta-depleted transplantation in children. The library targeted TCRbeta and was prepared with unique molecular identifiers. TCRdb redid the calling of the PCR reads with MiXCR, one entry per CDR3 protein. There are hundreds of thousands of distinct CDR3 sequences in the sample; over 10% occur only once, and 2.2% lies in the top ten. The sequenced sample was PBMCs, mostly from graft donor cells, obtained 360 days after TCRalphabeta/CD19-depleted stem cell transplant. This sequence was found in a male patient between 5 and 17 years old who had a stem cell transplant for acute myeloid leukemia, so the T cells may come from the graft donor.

The CDR3 loop reads CASSLTRVVTDTQYF. For the CDR3, the DNA is TGTGCCAGCAGCTTGACACGGGTTGTGACAGATACGCAGTATTTT. This chain uses TRBV7-2 with TRBJ2-3, with D unresolved. CDR1 and CDR2 from the germline V gene are SGHTA and FQGNSA. The length of the CDR3 is 15 residues. V was shortened by 3 bases and J by 3 bases, with 13 bases between the two germline ends.